Reported below is one TCR beta chain. Its antigen is unknown. No quality values exist for individual bases; no much larger clone is one base distant. Enrolling through a virtual design, the prospective study's participants ranged in age from roughly 18 to 90 years and lived across some 22 United States geographic areas. In the prospective study, cohorts were assigned on the basis of participant-reported clinical history obtained from a screening survey and a study questionnaire. Exposed participants were defined as having been in contact with someone with a PCR-confirmed or clinician-diagnosed COVID-19 case within 2 weeks of study entry. Mobile phlebotomists in the prospective study collected whole blood, serum and a nasopharyngeal or oropharyngeal swab from every participant. Prospective study participants could optionally give additional blood draws and questionnaires over an approximately two-month period. Prospective study blood samples were shipped either frozen or at room temperature before DNA extraction.

This record belongs to a study of blood T cell repertoires in COVID-19 (dated by TCRdb to the early 2020s). In terms of the full investigation: Samples covering the acute and convalescent phases of COVID-19 were provided by collaborators in the United States, Italy and Spain. Subjects who had been exposed to COVID-19, were actively infected with it, or had recovered from it provided the deeply sampled blood TCRbeta repertoires that made up the dataset. Where available, HLA class I and class II types were taken from metadata supplied by the sample provider and were not determined by assay-based typing. The prospective study material was composed of cDNA or gDNA derived from T cells, B-cell-depleted T cells, or PBMCs. A de-identified subject ID, COVID-19 status, age in years and sex were almost always included in the sample metadata. The repertoires were released in a freely available public database meant as a resource for research on the immune response to SARS-CoV-2. The samples were drawn from two sources: the first 160 participants of the ongoing ImmuneRACE study, and 1,200 or so subjects contributed by 6 global collaborators. The paper as a whole reports these results and caveats: The amount of clinical and demographic metadata varied by source and participant and was provided uncurated.

The immunoSEQ Assay, a bias-controlled multiplex PCR, was used to amplify TCRbeta CDR3 regions from genomic DNA. Turning to the authors' computational methods: Within the assay, amplification of reference gene primers was used to estimate how many nucleated cells each sample contained. To quantify the absolute abundance of each unique TCRbeta CDR3 rearrangement, sequence reads were collapsed and filtered. For each sample, productive Simpson clonality was calculated by taking the square root of Simpson's diversity index across productive rearrangements. Entries here come from immuneACCESS through TCRdb and include only in-frame sequences with V and J called. Some clones fail to appear in such tables; in the studies checked, an unresolved V gene covers under half of the shortfall, and the cause of the remainder is unknown. V and J calls and clone size are given by that table; D and trimming were obtained from the DNA. The sample has 150,000 to 200,000 clones on record, 84% of them singletons. Of the sample, under 4% falls within the top ten clones.

CDR1 SGDLS and CDR2 YYNGEE are derived from the germline V gene. The CDR3 runs 18 residues from the cysteine to the phenylalanine. Only CDR3 DNA remains: 54 bases, in frame from the first base. Unmatched junction bases come to 13, with V trimmed by 5 bases and J by 0 bases. The sequence joins TRBV9 to TRBJ2-3; 9 central bases correspond to TRBD2. Sequenced input: PBMCs or T cells enriched from blood (not recorded which). The clonotype comes from a young woman who had been exposed to COVID-19. The CDR3 is CASSARLSGGSSTDTQYF. The base sequence is TGTGCCAGCAGTGCCCGCCTTAGCGGGGGCTCTAGCACAGATACGCAGTATTTT. The reference TRBV9 and TRBJ2-3 proteins fill in what lies around the CDR3, so the full variable domain reads DSGVTQTPKHLITATGQRVTLRCSPRSGDLSVYWYQQSLDQGLQFLIQYYNGEERAKGNILERFSAQQFPDLHSELNLSSLELGDSALYFCASSARLSGGSSTDTQYFGPGTRLTVL.